This paragraph covers one T cell receptor beta chain sequence. Its cognate antigen has yet to be identified. No much larger clone is present one base from it, and per-base qualities are unavailable. Samples from volunteer blood donors who had recovered from COVID-19 were contributed by a second Seattle source. The collaborating institutions used their own protocols to collect whole blood in K2EDTA tubes. Collaborator samples were shipped for TCRbeta analysis as frozen whole blood, isolated PBMCs, or DNA extracted from either sample type. The data are from a study of blood T cell repertoires in COVID-19 (dated by TCRdb to 2018 to 2021). About the study as a whole: The collaborator samples originated in the United States, Italy and Spain and spanned the acute and convalescent phases of COVID-19. The prospective study material was composed of cDNA or gDNA derived from T cells, B-cell-depleted T cells, or PBMCs. Deeply sampled blood TCRbeta repertoires from subjects exposed to, actively infected with, or recovered from COVID-19 were included in the dataset. A freely available public database, intended as a resource for researchers studying the immune response to SARS-CoV-2, is where the repertoires were released. The samples were drawn from the first 160 participants of the ongoing ImmuneRACE study and from some 1,300 subjects provided by 6 global collaborators. Nearly every sample came with metadata listing a de-identified subject ID, COVID-19 status, age in years and sex. Where HLA class I and class II types were available, the types were taken from metadata supplied by the sample provider, not from assay-based typing.

The immunoSEQ Assay, a bias-controlled multiplex PCR, was used to amplify TCRbeta CDR3 regions from genomic DNA. The original pipeline was this. The number of nucleated cells in each sample was estimated by amplification of reference gene primers within the assay. To quantify the absolute abundance of each unique TCRbeta CDR3 rearrangement, sequence reads were collapsed and filtered. For each sample, productive Simpson clonality was calculated by taking the square root of Simpson's diversity index across productive rearrangements. This immuneACCESS table, as held by TCRdb, lists in-frame sequences with V and J called but not all clones. Of the missing ones, under half trace to an unresolved V gene in checked studies; the others have no known cause. From that table come the V and J calls and clone size; the DNA was used to work out D and trimming. The sample has approximately 230,000 clones on record, roughly 90% of them singletons. The biggest ten clones account for over 2% of the sample.

Measured from the cysteine to the phenylalanine, the CDR3 is 12 residues long. The sequence is cut down to CDR3 DNA, 36 bases in frame from base 1. V trim: 8 bases; J trim: 6 bases; unmatched bases: 6. Broad study findings and their caveats: The amount of clinical and demographic metadata varied by source and participant and was provided uncurated.

The sample taken for sequencing was peripheral blood. This sequence was found in a man between 25 and 39 years old who had recovered from COVID-19. The V gene is TRBV12-3 or TRBV12-4 and the J gene is TRBJ1-2; 7 nucleotides in the junction match TRBD1. The CDR3 protein sequence reads: CASYGQDHGYTF. The DNA reads as follows: TGTGCCAGCTACGGACAGGACCATGGCTACACCTTC.